The text below deals with one T cell receptor (beta chain). Its antigen is not known. The data are from a study of PD-1 blockade in classical Hodgkin lymphoma. Looking at the study overall: Patients were administered nivolumab (3 mg/kg intravenously) every 2 weeks.

Trimming at V came to 6 bases and at J to 10 bases, leaving 10 bases not matched to a gene. In germline, CDR1 is MDHEN, CDR2 SYDVKM. The CDR3 totals 14 residues. TCRdb's table, derived via immunoSEQ multiplex PCR, lists solely in-frame clones and lacks some. The sample contains roughly 32,000 clones, approximately 80% of which appear only once. General observations from the study: Complete responders possessed baseline diversity comparable to newly diagnosed patients.

Every patient had relapsed following autologous stem cell transplantation, and cohorts differed in brentuximab vedotin exposure. Progressive disease, partial response or complete response was each patient's best response. The rearrangement uses TRBV28 and TRBJ1-4; TRBD1 matches at 8 bases. This receptor was identified in a human donor with classical Hodgkin lymphoma. This specimen was peripheral blood mononuclear cells (PBMCs), taken at baseline. The CDR3 DNA follows: TGTGCCAGCAGAGTCTCTCAGGGGGCAGGAAAACTGTTTTTT. Protein product: CASRVSQGAGKLFF.